The rows below give T cell receptor beta chains drawn from one sample of a study of T cell repertoires in cytomegalovirus infection. One entry per CDR3 protein results from TCRdb running MiXCR on the reads. This table has just over 450,000 distinct CDR3 sequences, roughly 42% appearing once. No antigens are known for them. The sample here was cultured PBMCs, taken from culture after CMV antigen stimulation. These receptor sequences come from a human donor in good health (CMV status not recorded). Some clones in this sample may be carry-over from other donors' samples. Each CDR3 is given with its conserved first and last residue. Fields, in order: clone size, V gene, D gene, J gene, CDR3 DNA, CDR3 protein. A D gene is named only where the DNA matches it firmly. The listing skips clone size in some rows; elsewhere it reads once, few, many or a size class.

>few|TRBV7-2|NA|TRBJ2-1
TGTGCCAGCAGCTTCAGCGCCCTGCGGCAGTTCTTC
CASSFSALRQFF
>NA|TRBV5-4|TRBD2|TRBJ2-3
TGTGCCAGCAGCCCCTATAGCGGGGGGGATACGCAGTATTTT
CASSPYSGGDTQYF
>NA|TRBV18|TRBD1|TRBJ2-3
TGTGCCAGCTCACCGGACAGGGTGGACGGTAGCACAGATACGCAGTATTTT
CASSPDRVDGSTDTQYF
>NA|TRBV7-8|NA|TRBJ2-3
TGTGCCAGCAGCCCCAGAGCCGGGCAAGGGACGGGGGATACGCAGTATTTT
CASSPRAGQGTGDTQYF
>NA|TRBV7-8|NA|TRBJ1-1
TGTGCCAGCAGCTGGTGGAACACTGAAGCTTTCTTT
CASSWWNTEAFF
>NA|TRBV7-9|TRBD1|TRBJ2-7
TGTGCCAGCAGCTTCCGGACAGGGGACGAGCAGTACTTC
CASSFRTGDEQYF
>NA|TRBV7-9|TRBD1|TRBJ2-7
TGTGCCAGCAGCTGGACAGGCTACGAGCAGTACTTC
CASSWTGYEQYF
>few|TRBV7-9|TRBD1|TRBJ2-5
TGTGCCAGCAGCCCTAGACAGGGAAGAGGCGAGACCCAGTACTTC
CASSPRQGRGETQYF
>few|TRBV27|NA|TRBJ2-2
TGTGCCAGCAGAGCGGCGAACACCGGGGAGCTGTTTTTT
CASRAANTGELFF
>NA|TRBV11-2|NA|TRBJ1-6
TGTGCCAGCAGCCCCGGACGACGGGATCCCCTCCACTTT
CASSPGRRDPLHF
>few|TRBV11-2|NA|TRBJ2-1
TGTGCCAGCAGCTGGGAACGGCACCATGAGCAGTTCTTC
CASSWERHHEQFF
>few|TRBV7-9|NA|TRBJ2-2
TGTGCCAGCAGCTCCCGGGACGGGAACACCGGGGAGCTGTTTTTT
CASSSRDGNTGELFF
>NA|TRBV4-1|TRBD2|TRBJ2-1
TGCGCCAGCAGCCAAGGGTCTAGCGGGGTCTCCTACAATGAGCAGTTCTTC
CASSQGSSGVSYNEQFF
>many|TRBV7-2|NA|TRBJ1-3
TGTGCCAGCAGCCCAAACAGGGCCTCTGGAAACACCATATATTTT
CASSPNRASGNTIYF
>NA|TRBV5-1|NA|TRBJ1-2
TGCGCCAGCAGCTCCGGGACCTACTATGGCTACACCTTC
CASSSGTYYGYTF
>few|TRBV7-8|NA|TRBJ2-7
TGTGCCAGCAGCTCCCGGACAGCGGTGGTGGAGCAGTACTTC
CASSSRTAVVEQYF
>NA|TRBV19|NA|TRBJ1-6
TGTGCCAGTAGTATAGATCCGTCGGTCGCGGGGGTTGTGGATTCACCCCTCCACTTT
CASSIDPSVAGVVDSPLHF
>few|TRBV29-1|TRBD1|TRBJ2-2
TGCAGCGTTGAAGGGGCCAGGGGGCACACCGGGGAGCTGTTTTTT
CSVEGARGHTGELFF
>few|TRBV15|NA|TRBJ2-7
TGTGCCACCAGCAGAGATCGGGGGATGAACCCCTACGAGCAGTACTTC
CATSRDRGMNPYEQYF
>NA|TRBV6-2/TRBV6-3|NA|TRBJ2-1
TGTGCCAGCAGCTCCTTCACAGGGAATGAGCAGTTCTTC
CASSSFTGNEQFF
>few|TRBV7-2|NA|TRBJ1-6
TGTGCCAGCAGCTTTACAGGGTTTGATAATTCACCCCTCCACTTT
CASSFTGFDNSPLHF
>many|TRBV7-2|NA|TRBJ1-6
TGTGCCAGCAGCTTAATCCAGGGGTCATCACCCCTCCACTTT
CASSLIQGSSPLHF
>NA|TRBV20-1|NA|TRBJ2-1
TGCAGTGCTAGAGGTCTGGGGGGGGCCGGGTACAATGAGCAGTTCTTC
CSARGLGGAGYNEQFF
>many|TRBV7-2|NA|TRBJ2-3
TGTGCCAGCAGCCCCCTGGGCCCCGGCACAGATACGCAGTATTTT
CASSPLGPGTDTQYF
>once|TRBV6-2/TRBV6-3|NA|TRBJ1-1
TGTGCCAGCAGTTACCGATGGGATACTGAAGCTTTCTTT
CASSYRWDTEAFF
>NA|TRBV6-2/TRBV6-3|TRBD2|TRBJ2-3
TGTGCCAGCAGACTAGCGGGTACGCAGTATTTT
CASRLAGTQYF
>few|TRBV7-2|TRBD2|TRBJ2-7
TGTGCCAGCAGCTTAGGGGGCGGGGGGGCGCACGAGCAGTACTTC
CASSLGGGGAHEQYF
>few|TRBV6-2/TRBV6-3|NA|TRBJ2-7
TGTGCCAGTCACAGTGTTAACTACGAGCAGTACTTC
CASHSVNYEQYF
>NA|TRBV5-6|TRBD1|TRBJ1-2
TGTGCCAGCAGTCAGGACAGGGTGCTCGGCTACACCTTC
CASSQDRVLGYTF
>few|TRBV5-4|TRBD2|TRBJ2-1
TGTGCCAGCAGTCCCCCCCCAACTAGCGGGAGGGCATACAATGAGCAGTTCTTC
CASSPPPTSGRAYNEQFF
>many|TRBV7-2|NA|TRBJ2-5
TGTGCCAGCTGTTTGACCGGGCGAGAGACCCAGTACTTC
CASCLTGRETQYF
>NA|TRBV2|TRBD2|TRBJ2-1
TGTGCCAGCAGTTCAATCCGGGGGGGCGGCGATGAGCAGTTCTTC
CASSSIRGGGDEQFF
>few|TRBV7-9|NA|TRBJ1-6
TGTGCCAGCAGCTTAACGAGGCACACCTATAATTCACCCCTCCACTTT
CASSLTRHTYNSPLHF
>many|TRBV7-2|NA|TRBJ1-1
TGTGCCAGCAGCTTACAACCTGGGGTCCGCGGAGCTTTCTTT
CASSLQPGVRGAFF
>few|TRBV12-3/TRBV12-4|TRBD2|TRBJ2-7
TGTGCCAGCAGTCCGGCTAGCGGGCCGACCTTTGACGAGCAGTACTTC
CASSPASGPTFDEQYF
>many|TRBV7-2|TRBD2|TRBJ2-7
TGTGCCAGCAGCTTTGGCGGGGGGTTGTACGAGCAGTACTTC
CASSFGGGLYEQYF
>few|TRBV14|NA|TRBJ2-3
TGTGCCAGCAGCCCACACCGGCAAGCGGACCATACGCAGTATTTT
CASSPHRQADHTQYF
>few|TRBV4-1|NA|TRBJ1-4
TGCGCCAGCAGCCGAAGGGAAAAACTGTTTTTT
CASSRREKLFF
>NA|TRBV6-1|NA|TRBJ2-5
TGTGCCAGCAGCGTCCTAAGCGGGGAGACCCAGTACTTC
CASSVLSGETQYF
>few|TRBV5-1|NA|TRBJ2-7
TGCGCCAGCAGCCAACCCGAGAGGGGCTACCACGAGCAGTACTTC
CASSQPERGYHEQYF
>NA|TRBV7-2|NA|TRBJ2-3
TGTGCCAGCAGCCGGACCTCTGGGGGACTCACAGATACGCAGTATTTT
CASSRTSGGLTDTQYF
>few|TRBV5-4|NA|TRBJ2-1
TGTGCCAGCAGACCTGACTACGTGGACAATGAGCAGTTCTTC
CASRPDYVDNEQFF
>NA|TRBV20-1|NA|TRBJ1-4
TGCAGTGCTACCCCAGGGGACTTGCGAGAAAAACTGTTTTTT
CSATPGDLREKLFF
>NA|TRBV28|TRBD1|TRBJ1-2
TGTGCCAGCAGTCCGGGACAGCGAACTGGCTACACCTTC
CASSPGQRTGYTF
>NA|TRBV6-2/TRBV6-3|NA|TRBJ2-7
TGTGCCAGCAGTTACGGAATCGGGGCCGGTTTGGACGAGCAGTACTTC
CASSYGIGAGLDEQYF
>few|TRBV14|NA|TRBJ2-3
TGTGCCAGCAGCCAAGATACGGCAGATACGCAGTATTTT
CASSQDTADTQYF
>NA|TRBV7-2|NA|TRBJ2-5
TGTGCCAGCAACACAAGGGGGGTGGGGGACGGGACCCAGTACTTC
CASNTRGVGDGTQYF
>few|TRBV12-3/TRBV12-4|NA|TRBJ1-1
TGTGCCAGCCCCTTTAAGAGGGCCATGAACACTGAAGCTTTCTTT
CASPFKRAMNTEAFF
>NA|TRBV20-1|NA|TRBJ2-7
TGCAGTGCTAGAAAAGCCAACGGAAACTCCTACGAGCAGTACTTC
CSARKANGNSYEQYF
>NA|TRBV9|TRBD1|TRBJ1-4
TGTGCCAGCAGCGCAACAGGGGGAATTAATGAAAAACTGTTTTTT
CASSATGGINEKLFF
>NA|TRBV4-1|TRBD1|TRBJ2-5
TGCGCCAGCAGCAGGACAGGGCCCGAGACCCAGTACTTC
CASSRTGPETQYF
>once|TRBV7-9|TRBD1|TRBJ2-2
TGTGCCAGCAGCTTGGGTGCCAGGGGGCCGAACACCGGGGAGCTGTTTTTT
CASSLGARGPNTGELFF
>few|TRBV7-6|TRBD1|TRBJ1-3
TGTGCCAGCAGCTCAGAGGACAGGGAGAACGCTCCTGGAAACACCATATATTTT
CASSSEDRENAPGNTIYF
>few|TRBV7-8|NA|TRBJ2-3
TGTGCCAGCAGCTTCTTTGCACGGGGTAGCACAGATACGCAGTATTTT
CASSFFARGSTDTQYF